The clone carrying this TCR beta chain was recorded many times. The germline and genes are mouse ones. From the germline J gene comes the end of the CDR3, since the read stops 4 residues before it. This sample stems from a study of CD8+ T cells in alopecia areata. This CDR3 is built from 14 residues. In germline, CDR1 is GKSSPN, CDR2 SITVG. V lost 5 bases and J lost 4; bases outside the gene matches: 5. It was with CD4, CD8alpha, NKG2D, NKG2ACE and other markers that pooled cutaneous lymph node cells were sorted. Once RNA had been extracted, it was reverse transcribed into cDNA to act as the sequencing template. The data were produced by immunoSEQ multiplex PCR, yet TCRdb's version contains in-frame clones alone and is incomplete. Sampling found around 9,600 clones, none seen once.

This TCR was sampled from a C3H/HeJ mouse with alopecia areata. For this strain, the MHC haplotype corresponds to H2-k. The chain uses TRBV31 and TRBJ2-1; 10 positions match TRBD2. Sequenced material: CD8+ T cells sorted from a lymph node. The CDR3 loop reads CAWGTGGGYAEQFF. The sequenced CDR3 bases are TGTGCCTGGGGAACTGGGGGGGGGTATGCT.